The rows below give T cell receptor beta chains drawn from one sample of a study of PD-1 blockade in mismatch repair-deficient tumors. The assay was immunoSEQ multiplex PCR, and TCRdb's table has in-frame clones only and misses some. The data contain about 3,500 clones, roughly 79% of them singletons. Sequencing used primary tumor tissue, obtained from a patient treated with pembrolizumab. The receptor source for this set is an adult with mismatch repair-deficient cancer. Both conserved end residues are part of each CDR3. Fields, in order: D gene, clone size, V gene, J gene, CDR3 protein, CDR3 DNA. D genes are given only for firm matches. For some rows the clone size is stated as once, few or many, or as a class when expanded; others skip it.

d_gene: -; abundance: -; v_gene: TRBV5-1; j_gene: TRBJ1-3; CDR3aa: CASSPEDGIGSIYF; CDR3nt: TGCGCCAGCAGCCCCGAGGACGGGATTGGTTCCATATATTTT
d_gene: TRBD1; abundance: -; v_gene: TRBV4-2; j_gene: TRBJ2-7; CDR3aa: CASSQFPPRWTGGDEQYF; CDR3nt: TGTGCCAGCAGCCAATTCCCCCCCCGATGGACAGGGGGCGACGAGCAGTACTTC
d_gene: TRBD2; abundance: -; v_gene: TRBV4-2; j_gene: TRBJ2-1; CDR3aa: CASSHPTLATGLAGRSSYNEQFF; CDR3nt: TGTGCCAGCAGCCATCCCACCCTCGCTACGGGACTAGCGGGGAGGAGCTCCTACAATGAGCAGTTCTTC
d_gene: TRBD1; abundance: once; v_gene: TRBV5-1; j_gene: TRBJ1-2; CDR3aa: CASSSGQGGGYTF; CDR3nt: TGCGCCAGCAGCTCCGGACAGGGTGGAGGCTACACCTTC
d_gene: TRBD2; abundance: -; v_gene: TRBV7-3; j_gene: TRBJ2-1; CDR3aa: CASSPSGGSYNEQFF; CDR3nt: TGTGCCAGCAGCCCTAGCGGGGGTTCCTACAATGAGCAGTTCTTC
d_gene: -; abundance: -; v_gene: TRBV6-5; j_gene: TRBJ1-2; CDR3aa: CASSYDRSYGYTF; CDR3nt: TGTGCCAGCAGTTACGACAGGTCCTACGGCTACACCTTC
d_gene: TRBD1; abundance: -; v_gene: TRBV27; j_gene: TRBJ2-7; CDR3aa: CASRSAGTGYHEQYF; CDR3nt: TGTGCCAGCAGAAGCGCCGGGACAGGGTACCACGAGCAGTACTTC
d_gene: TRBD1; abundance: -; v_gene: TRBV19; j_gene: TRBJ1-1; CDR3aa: CASSIRDRTEAFF; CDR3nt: TGTGCCAGTAGTATTCGGGACAGAACTGAAGCTTTCTTT
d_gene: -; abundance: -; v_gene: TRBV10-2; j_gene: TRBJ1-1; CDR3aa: CASSERRQALSEAFF; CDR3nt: TGCGCCAGCAGTGAGAGGAGGCAGGCACTCAGTGAAGCTTTCTTT
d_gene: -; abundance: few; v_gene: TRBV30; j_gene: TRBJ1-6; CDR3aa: CAWSLYPDIYNSPLHF; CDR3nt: TGTGCCTGGAGTCTGTATCCAGATATCTATAATTCACCCCTCCACTTT
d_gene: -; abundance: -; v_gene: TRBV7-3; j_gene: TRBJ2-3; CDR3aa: CASSPTGTDTQYF; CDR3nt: TGTGCCAGCAGCCCCACAGGGACAGATACGCAGTATTTT
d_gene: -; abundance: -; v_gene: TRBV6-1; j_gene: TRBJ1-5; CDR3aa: CASRVGVGSNQPQHF; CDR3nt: TGTGCCAGCAGGGTGGGAGTAGGGAGCAATCAGCCCCAGCATTTT
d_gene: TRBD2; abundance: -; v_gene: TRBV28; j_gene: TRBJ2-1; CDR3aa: CASRDLAGGNNEQFF; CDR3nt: TGTGCCAGCAGGGACCTAGCGGGAGGGAATAATGAGCAGTTCTTC
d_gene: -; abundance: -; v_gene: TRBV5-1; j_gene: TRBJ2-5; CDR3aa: CASSFERGETQYF; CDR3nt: TGCGCCAGCAGCTTCGAGCGAGGGGAGACCCAGTACTTC
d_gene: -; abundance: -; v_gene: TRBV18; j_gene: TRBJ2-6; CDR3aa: CASSRLGTLFSGANVLTF; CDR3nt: TGTGCCAGCTCACGATTGGGGACTCTCTTCTCTGGGGCCAACGTCCTGACTTTC
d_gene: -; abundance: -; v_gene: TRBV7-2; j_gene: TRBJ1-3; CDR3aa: CASSLQGNTIYF; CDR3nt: TGTGCCAGCAGCTTACAAGGAAACACCATATATTTT
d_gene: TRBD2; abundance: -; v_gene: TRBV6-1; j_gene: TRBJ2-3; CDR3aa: CASSEIAGETDTQYF; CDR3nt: TGTGCCAGCAGTGAAATAGCGGGAGAAACAGATACGCAGTATTTT
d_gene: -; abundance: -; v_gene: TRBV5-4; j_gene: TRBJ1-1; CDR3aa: CASSLGAGPLSEAFF; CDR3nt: TGTGCCAGCAGCTTGGGAGCAGGGCCGCTATCTGAAGCTTTCTTT
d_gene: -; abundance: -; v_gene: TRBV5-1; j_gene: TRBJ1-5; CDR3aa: CASVDIRVHF; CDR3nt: TGCGCCAGCGTCGATATCCGGGTACATTTT
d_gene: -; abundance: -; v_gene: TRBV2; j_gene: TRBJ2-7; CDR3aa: CASRQGSHEQYF; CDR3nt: TGTGCCAGCAGGCAGGGGAGCCACGAGCAGTACTTC